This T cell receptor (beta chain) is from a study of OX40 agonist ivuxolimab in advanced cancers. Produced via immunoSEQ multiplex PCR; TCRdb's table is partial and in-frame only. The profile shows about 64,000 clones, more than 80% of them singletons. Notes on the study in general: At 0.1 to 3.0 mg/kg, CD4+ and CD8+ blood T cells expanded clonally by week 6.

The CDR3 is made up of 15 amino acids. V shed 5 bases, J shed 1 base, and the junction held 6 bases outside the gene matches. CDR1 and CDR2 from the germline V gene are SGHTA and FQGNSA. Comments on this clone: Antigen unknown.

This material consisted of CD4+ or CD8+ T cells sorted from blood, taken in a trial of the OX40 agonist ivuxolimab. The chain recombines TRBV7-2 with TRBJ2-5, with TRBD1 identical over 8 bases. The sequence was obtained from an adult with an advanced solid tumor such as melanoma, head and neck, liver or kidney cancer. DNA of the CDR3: TGTGCCAGCAGCCGGACAGGGATGTTCCAAGAGACCCAGTACTTC. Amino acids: CASSRTGMFQETQYF.